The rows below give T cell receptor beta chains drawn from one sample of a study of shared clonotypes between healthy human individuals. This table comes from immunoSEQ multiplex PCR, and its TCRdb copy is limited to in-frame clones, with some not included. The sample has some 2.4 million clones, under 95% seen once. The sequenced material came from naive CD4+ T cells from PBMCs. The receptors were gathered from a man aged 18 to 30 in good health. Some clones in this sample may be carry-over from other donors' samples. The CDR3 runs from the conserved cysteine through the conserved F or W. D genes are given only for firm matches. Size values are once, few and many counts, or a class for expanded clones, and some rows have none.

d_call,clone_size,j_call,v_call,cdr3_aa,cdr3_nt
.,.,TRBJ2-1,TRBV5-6,CASSLEAGSSYNEQFF,TGTGCCAGCAGCTTGGAGGCCGGTAGCTCCTACAATGAGCAGTTCTTC
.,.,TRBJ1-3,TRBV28,CASSLRTSGNTIYF,TGTGCCAGCAGTTTAAGGACATCTGGAAACACCATATATTTT
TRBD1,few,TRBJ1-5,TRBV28,CASGTVNQPQHF,TGTGCCAGCGGGACAGTCAATCAGCCCCAGCATTTT
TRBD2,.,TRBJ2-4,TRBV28,CASSSSGSVEKNIQYF,TGTGCCAGCAGTTCTAGCGGGAGTGTGGAGAAAAACATTCAGTACTTC
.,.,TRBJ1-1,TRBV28,CASSLWGSAAGNTEAFF,TGTGCCAGCAGTTTATGGGGGTCGGCAGCCGGGAACACTGAAGCTTTCTTT
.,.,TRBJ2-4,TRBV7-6,CASSLEGRTEPARLAKNIQYF,TGTGCCAGCAGCTTAGAAGGGAGGACAGAGCCCGCCCGACTAGCCAAAAACATTCAGTACTTC
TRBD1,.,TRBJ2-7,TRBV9,CASSVGGQSYEQYF,TGTGCCAGCAGCGTAGGGGGACAGTCCTACGAGCAGTACTTC
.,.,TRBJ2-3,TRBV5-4,CASSWDTYTDTQYF,TGTGCCAGCAGCTGGGACACCTACACAGATACGCAGTATTTT
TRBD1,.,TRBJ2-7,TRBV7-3,CASSPGQGSTYEQYF,TGTGCCAGCAGCCCCGGACAGGGTAGTACCTACGAGCAGTACTTC
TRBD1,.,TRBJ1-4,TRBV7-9,CASSLGDRGQEKLFF,TGTGCCAGCAGCTTAGGGGACAGGGGACAGGAAAAACTGTTTTTT
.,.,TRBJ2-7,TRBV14,CASSQERSEQYF,TGTGCCAGCAGCCAAGAGCGGAGCGAGCAGTACTTC
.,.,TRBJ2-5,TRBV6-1,CATRSTDKETQYF,TGTGCCACCCGATCGACAGATAAAGAGACCCAGTACTTC
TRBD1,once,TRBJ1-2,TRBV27,CASSLSDRGRAYGYTF,TGTGCCAGCAGTTTAAGTGACAGGGGGCGGGCCTATGGCTACACCTTC
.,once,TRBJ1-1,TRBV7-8,CASSLRSGTEAFF,TGTGCCAGCAGCTTAAGATCCGGAACTGAAGCTTTCTTT
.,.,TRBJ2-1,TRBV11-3,CASSLGQIYEQFF,TGTGCCAGCAGCTTAGGACAGATCTATGAGCAGTTCTTC
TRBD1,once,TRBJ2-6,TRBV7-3,CASSLYAVQGASSGANVLTF,TGTGCCAGCAGCTTATACGCGGTACAGGGGGCTTCCTCTGGGGCCAACGTCCTGACTTTC
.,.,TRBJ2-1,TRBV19,CASSLLYEQFF,TGTGCCAGTAGTCTGCTCTATGAGCAGTTCTTC
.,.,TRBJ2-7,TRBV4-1,CASSQGRFVGASEQYF,TGCGCCAGCAGCCAAGGGCGGTTTGTAGGGGCTTCCGAGCAGTACTTC
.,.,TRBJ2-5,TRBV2,CASSAAGSSYQETQYF,TGTGCCAGCAGTGCGGCCGGCAGTTCGTACCAAGAGACCCAGTACTTC
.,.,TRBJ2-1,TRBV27,CASSALGTTYNEQFF,TGTGCCAGCAGTGCCTTAGGAACTACTTACAATGAGCAGTTCTTC
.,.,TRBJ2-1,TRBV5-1,CASSLSWGNEQFF,TGCGCCAGCAGCTTGAGCTGGGGCAATGAGCAGTTCTTC
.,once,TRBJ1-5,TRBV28,CASSLWSGYNQPQHF,TGTGCCAGCAGTTTATGGTCCGGGTACAATCAGCCCCAGCATTTT
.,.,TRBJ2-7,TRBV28,CAAKSGALHYEQYF,TGTGCCGCAAAATCAGGGGCTCTGCACTACGAGCAGTACTTC
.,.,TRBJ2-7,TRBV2,CASGGQGYEQYF,TGTGCCAGCGGCGGGCAGGGCTACGAGCAGTACTTC
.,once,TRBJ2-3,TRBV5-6,CASSLVPDTQYF,TGTGCCAGCAGCTTGGTCCCAGATACGCAGTATTTT
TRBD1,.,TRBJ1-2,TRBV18,CASSPHRGRSDGYTF,TGTGCCAGCTCACCACACAGGGGGCGCTCGGATGGCTACACCTTC
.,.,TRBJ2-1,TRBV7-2,CASSLRSPYNEQFF,TGTGCCAGCAGCTTAAGGAGCCCTTACAATGAGCAGTTCTTC
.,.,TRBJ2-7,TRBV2,CATLRGVYEQYF,TGTGCCACCCTCCGGGGCGTCTACGAGCAGTACTTC
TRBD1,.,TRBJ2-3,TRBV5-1,CASTQGQGPTDTQYF,TGCGCCAGCACCCAGGGACAGGGGCCCACAGATACGCAGTATTTT
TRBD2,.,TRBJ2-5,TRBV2,CASSVRILREGARETQYF,TGTGCCAGCAGTGTTCGGATTTTGCGGGAGGGGGCAAGGGAGACCCAGTACTTC
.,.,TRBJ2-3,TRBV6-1,CASSERELDTQYF,TGTGCCAGCAGTGAACGGGAGCTAGATACGCAGTATTTT
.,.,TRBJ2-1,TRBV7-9,CASSLGPSYNEQFF,TGTGCCAGCAGCTTAGGGCCCTCCTACAATGAGCAGTTCTTC
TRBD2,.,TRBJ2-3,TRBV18,CASSPLDSGRDSTDTQYF,TGTGCCAGCTCACCTCTTGATAGCGGGAGGGATAGCACAGATACGCAGTATTTT